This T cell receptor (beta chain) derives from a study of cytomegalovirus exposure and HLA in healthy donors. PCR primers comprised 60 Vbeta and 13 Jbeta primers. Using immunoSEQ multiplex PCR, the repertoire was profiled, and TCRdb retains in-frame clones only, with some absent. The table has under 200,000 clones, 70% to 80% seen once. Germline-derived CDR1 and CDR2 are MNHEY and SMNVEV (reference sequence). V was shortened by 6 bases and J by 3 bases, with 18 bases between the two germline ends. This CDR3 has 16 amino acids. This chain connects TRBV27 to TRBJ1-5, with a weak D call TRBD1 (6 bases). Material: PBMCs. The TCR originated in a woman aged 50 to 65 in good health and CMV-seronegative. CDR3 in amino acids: CASSPAGTRNNQPQHF. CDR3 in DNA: TGTGCCAGCAGCCCAGCCGGGACAAGAAACAATCAGCCCCAGCATTTT.